A single sample gave rise to the 6 T cell receptor beta chains below, sequenced in a study of cytomegalovirus exposure and HLA in healthy donors. Primers included in the PCR were 60 Vbeta and 13 Jbeta primers. Only in-frame clones appear in the TCRdb table, and some are missing; sequencing was by immunoSEQ multiplex PCR. Of 100,000 to 150,000 clones in the sample, roughly 82% were seen once. Sequenced material: PBMCs. The receptors were gathered from a woman aged 55-70 years in good health and CMV-seropositive.

The chain links TRBV16 to TRBJ2-3; unclear D gene. The CDR3 is 15 residues long. Trimming left V 0 bases short and J 6 bases short, with 13 bases between. Germline lookup yields CDR1 KGHSY and CDR2 FQNENV. This CDR3 reads CASSQSAIPSDTQYF. Here the CDR3 DNA reads TGTGCCAGCAGCCAATCGGCAATCCCGTCGGATACGCAGTATTTT.

The chain links TRBV7-2 to TRBJ2-1, with 11 bases fitting TRBD2. Germline CDR1 and CDR2: SGHTA and FQGNSA. This CDR3 has 15 residues. Germline trimming cut 3 bases from V and 3 bases from J; bases unmatched to any gene: 1. CDR3: CASSLGLADYNEQFF. CDR3 DNA sequence: TGTGCCAGCAGCTTGGGACTAGCGGACTACAATGAGCAGTTCTTC.

There are a few counts of this clone. This chain links TRBV7-9 with TRBJ2-1, with 9 positions matching TRBD2. V lost 5 bases to trimming and J lost 1 base; unmatched junction nucleotides: 12. Looked up from germline, CDR1 is SEHNR and CDR2 is FQNEAQ (reference sequence). The CDR3 contains 18 residues. In DNA form, the CDR3 reads TGTGCCAGCAGCAAAGTGGGGGGTAGCGGGGGTTCCTACAATGAGCAGTTCTTC. This sequence encodes CASSKVGGSGGSYNEQFF.

A word on this clone: A read error may produce the germline difference seen at one junction end. The same CDR3 arises from other DNA sequences in this sample as well. The chain couples TRBV7-8 to TRBJ2-3; TRBD2 matches 10 bases. The germline CDR1 and CDR2 sequences are SGHVS and FQNEAQ. This CDR3 region has 16 residues. The CDR3, as DNA: TGTGCCAGCAGCTTAGAACTAGCGGGGCGCACGGATACGCAGTATTTT. Its protein is CASSLELAGRTDTQYF.

This clone has only a few counts. V and J are TRBV7-8 and TRBJ1-3, with 11 positions matching TRBD1. V lost 4 bases, J lost 1 base, and 3 bases stayed unmatched. Germline loops: CDR1 SGHVS, CDR2 FQNEAQ. This CDR3 is built from 16 residues. The CDR3 coding sequence is TGTGCCAGCAGCTACGGACAGGGGGCTTCTGGAAACACCATATATTTT. Translation: CASSYGQGASGNTIYF.

This chain links TRBV6-5 with TRBJ2-1; a weak D match, TRBD1 (6 bases). CDR3 length: 14 amino acids. CDR1 is MNHEY and CDR2 is SVGAGI in the germline V gene. V shed 7 bases and J shed 1 base, with 11 bases lying between them. CDR3 sequence reads: CASNDRLSYNEQFF. In DNA form, the CDR3 reads TGTGCCAGCAACGACAGGCTGTCCTACAATGAGCAGTTCTTC.